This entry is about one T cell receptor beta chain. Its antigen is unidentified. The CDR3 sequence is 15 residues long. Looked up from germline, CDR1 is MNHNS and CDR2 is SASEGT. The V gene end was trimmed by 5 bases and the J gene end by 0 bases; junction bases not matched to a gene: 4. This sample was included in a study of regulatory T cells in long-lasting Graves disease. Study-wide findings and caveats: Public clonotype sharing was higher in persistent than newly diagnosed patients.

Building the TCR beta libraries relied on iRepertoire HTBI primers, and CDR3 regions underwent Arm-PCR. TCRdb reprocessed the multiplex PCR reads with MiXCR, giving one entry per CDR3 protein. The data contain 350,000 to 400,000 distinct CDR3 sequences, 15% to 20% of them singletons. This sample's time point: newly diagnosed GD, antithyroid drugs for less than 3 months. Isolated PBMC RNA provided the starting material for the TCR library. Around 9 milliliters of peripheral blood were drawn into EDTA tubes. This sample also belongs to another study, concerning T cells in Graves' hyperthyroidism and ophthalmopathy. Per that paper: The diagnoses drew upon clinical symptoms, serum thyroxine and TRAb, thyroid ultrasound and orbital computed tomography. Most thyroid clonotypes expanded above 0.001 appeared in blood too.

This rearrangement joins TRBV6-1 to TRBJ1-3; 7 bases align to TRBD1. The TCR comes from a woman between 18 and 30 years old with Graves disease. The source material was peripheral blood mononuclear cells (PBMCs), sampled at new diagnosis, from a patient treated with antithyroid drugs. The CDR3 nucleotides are TGTGCCAGCAGTCGGACAGGCGTCTCTGGAAACACCATATATTTT. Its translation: CASSRTGVSGNTIYF.